These 2 T cell receptor beta chains were all obtained from the same sample, sequenced in a study of CD8 T cells in ankylosing spondylitis. General study results and limits: What appeared characteristic of ankylosing spondylitis blood was a TCR beta motif of eight highly homologous variants.

No antigens are known for them. TCRdb used MiXCR to reprocess the 5' RACE reads, holding one entry per CDR3 protein. The sample records approximately 540,000 distinct CDR3 sequences, roughly 13% being singletons. Input material: blood, either unsorted or a sorted T cell fraction (not recorded which). These receptors came from a male donor with ankylosing spondylitis.

V gene TRBV11-3 combines with J gene TRBJ2-2, with D maybe TRBD1 (5 bases). V dropped 7 bases and J dropped 6 bases, with 12 bases sitting between them. There are 13 residues in the CDR3. Germline V gene data show CDR1 as SGHNT and CDR2 as YENEEA. The CDR3 loop reads CASIRKGAGELFF. The CDR3 region has the DNA TGTGCCAGCATCCGAAAAGGGGCCGGGGAGCTGTTTTTT.

The rearrangement joins TRBV7-9 to TRBJ1-2; D may be TRBD1 (5 bases). Trimming stripped 5 bases from V and 8 bases from J, with 27 bases between. The germline V gene has CDR1 SEHNR and CDR2 FQNEAQ (reference sequence). CDR3 size: 17 residues. The CDR3 coding sequence is TGTGCCAGCAGCGATCACCGGGACCGTGGGGGGTCCTGGGGCTACACCTTC. Translated, it gives CASSDHRDRGGSWGYTF.